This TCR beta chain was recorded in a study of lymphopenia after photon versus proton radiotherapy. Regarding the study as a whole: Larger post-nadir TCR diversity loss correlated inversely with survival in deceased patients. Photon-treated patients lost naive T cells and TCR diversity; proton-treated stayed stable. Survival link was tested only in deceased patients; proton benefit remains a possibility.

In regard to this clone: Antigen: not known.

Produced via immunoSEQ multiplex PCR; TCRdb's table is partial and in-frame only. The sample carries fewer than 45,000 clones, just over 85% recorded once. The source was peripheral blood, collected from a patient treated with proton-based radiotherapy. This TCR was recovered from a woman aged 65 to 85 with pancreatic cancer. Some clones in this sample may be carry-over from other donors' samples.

CDR3 DNA sequence: TGTGCCAGCAGTCGGGGACAGGCCTACAATCAGCCCCAGCATTTT. It translates to CASSRGQAYNQPQHF. The V call is TRBV28, the J call TRBJ1-5; 8 bases line up with TRBD1. J was trimmed by 3 bases and V by 5 bases; bases with no gene match: 6. From germline, CDR1 is MDHEN and CDR2 SYDVKM. The length of the CDR3 is 15 residues.